Listed below are T cell receptor beta chains from one sample, sequenced in a study of post-analysis software for immune sequencing data. A single record per CDR3 protein comes from TCRdb applying MiXCR to the PCR reads. The data contain about 160,000 distinct CDR3 sequences, about 34% of them seen just once; the ten biggest clones take up over 25%. The sequenced sample was blood, obtained after autologous hematopoietic stem cell transplantation. The receptors stem from a girl aged 10-17 years with multiple sclerosis. Each CDR3 is given with its conserved first and last residue. Fields, in order: V gene, D gene, J gene, clone size, CDR3 DNA, CDR3 protein. The D gene is left open where the match is weak. Clone size appears in some rows only: once, few, many, or a class for an expanded clone.

>TRBV7-2|.|TRBJ1-2|few
TGTGCCAGCAGCTTAGGTTCGGGCAGCACCTATGGCTACACCTTC
CASSLGSGSTYGYTF
>TRBV7-8|.|TRBJ2-7|.
TGTGCCAGCAGCTCCCCAGGAAATGAGCAGTACTTC
CASSSPGNEQYF
>TRBV29-1|TRBD2|TRBJ2-3|.
TGCAGCGTTGGGACTAGCGGGAGGAGCACAGATACGCAGTATTTT
CSVGTSGRSTDTQYF
>TRBV9|TRBD2|TRBJ2-5|.
TGTGCCAGCAGCCCCCGGATTCTAGCGGGAGGACAAGAGACCCAGTACTTC
CASSPRILAGGQETQYF
>TRBV7-9|TRBD1|TRBJ1-2|few
TGTGCCAGCAGCCCCGGGACAGGAATCTATGGCTACACCTTC
CASSPGTGIYGYTF
>TRBV5-1|.|TRBJ2-3|few
TGCGCCAGCAGCTTGGATTGGGGGCCAGATACGCAGTATTTT
CASSLDWGPDTQYF
>TRBV7-3|.|TRBJ2-1|few
TGTGCCAGCAGTCCCCAAGTGGGGGATTATGAGCAGTTCTTC
CASSPQVGDYEQFF
>TRBV10-3|.|TRBJ2-5|few
TGTGCCATCTCTAACCTACAGGGTTCAGCAGAGACCCAGTACTTC
CAISNLQGSAETQYF
>TRBV18|TRBD1|TRBJ2-7|.
TGTGCCAGCTCACCGTTACAGGGGGACGAGCAGTACTTC
CASSPLQGDEQYF
>TRBV7-2|.|TRBJ2-1|.
TGTGCCAGCAGCATTCAGCCCCTAAAGCGGGCGAATGAGCAGTTCTTC
CASSIQPLKRANEQFF
>TRBV20-1|TRBD2|TRBJ2-7|few
TGCAGTGCCTACGGGACTAGCGGGAGCCCAGAACGCGAGCAGTACTTC
CSAYGTSGSPEREQYF
>TRBV29-1|TRBD1|TRBJ2-1|.
TGCAGCGTTGAAGAGGACAGGGTGAATGAGCAGTTCTTC
CSVEEDRVNEQFF
>TRBV5-1|.|TRBJ2-3|few
TGCGCCAGCAGCTTGGTGTCTAGCGAAAGGGGGAATACGCAGTATTTT
CASSLVSSERGNTQYF
>TRBV6-6|.|TRBJ1-2|few
TGTGCCAGCAGTTTTAATATTGGGGGTTCTAACTATGGCTACACCTTC
CASSFNIGGSNYGYTF
>TRBV7-3|.|TRBJ1-1|.
TGTGCCAGCAGCTTATTAGGCGCCCCGAACACTGAAGCTTTCTTT
CASSLLGAPNTEAFF
>TRBV7-3|TRBD1|TRBJ2-3|few
TGTGCCAGCAGCTCGACTCCCGGACAGGGAGGCACAGATACGCAGTATTTT
CASSSTPGQGGTDTQYF
>TRBV7-7|TRBD2|TRBJ2-7|.
TGTGCTAGCAGCTTAGCGCTATCAGGGACTAGCGGGAGGGCCCACGAGCAGTACTTC
CASSLALSGTSGRAHEQYF
>TRBV12-3/TRBV12-4|TRBD2|TRBJ2-1|.
TGTGCCAGCAGTTTAGACCTAGCGGGAGGGGCCCACAATGAGCAGTTCTTC
CASSLDLAGGAHNEQFF
>TRBV12-3/TRBV12-4|TRBD2|TRBJ2-1|few
TGTGCCAGCGCGGGGGGACTAGCGGGTGGTGAGCAGTTCTTC
CASAGGLAGGEQFF
>TRBV7-2|TRBD1|TRBJ1-1|.
TGTGCCAGCAGCCAAACCGGGACAGGGGGTAAAGCTTTCTTT
CASSQTGTGGKAFF
>TRBV7-2|.|TRBJ2-1|.
TGTGCCAGCAGCTCCCCAGTGGACAGCCTCCACAATGAGCAGTTCTTC
CASSSPVDSLHNEQFF
>TRBV5-1|.|TRBJ2-7|once
TGCGCCAGCAGCTTCAGGGGTATGGAGTCCTACGAGCAGTACTTC
CASSFRGMESYEQYF
>TRBV27|.|TRBJ2-1|few
TGTGCCAGCAGTTCGACTAGTAGTCCTTACAATGAGCAGTTCTTC
CASSSTSSPYNEQFF
>TRBV11-1|.|TRBJ2-5|.
TGTGCCAGCAGCTTACGGCTAGGAAAGGAGACCCAGTACTTC
CASSLRLGKETQYF
>TRBV15|.|TRBJ2-3|.
TGTGCCACCAGCGACTCGGCACGGGGCGGTAGCACAGATACGCAGTATTTT
CATSDSARGGSTDTQYF
>TRBV3-1|.|TRBJ2-1|.
TGTGCCAGCAGCCAAGACGCTGGACGGGAGCAGTTCTTC
CASSQDAGREQFF
>TRBV11-3|TRBD2|TRBJ2-5|few
TGTGCCAGCAGCCCAGGGACTAGCGGGAGCTACGCGGAGACCCAGTACTTC
CASSPGTSGSYAETQYF
>TRBV18|TRBD2|TRBJ2-7|.
TGTGCCAGCTCGCCGGGGAGGGGCACTGATTACGAGCAGTACTTC
CASSPGRGTDYEQYF
>TRBV7-2|.|TRBJ1-2|.
TGTGCCAGCAGCCCAACGCCGGCTGGCTACACCTTC
CASSPTPAGYTF
>TRBV13|.|TRBJ2-1|few
TGTGCCAGCAGCTTCCGGGACGGACAAAATGAGCAGTTCTTC
CASSFRDGQNEQFF
>TRBV20-1|TRBD1|TRBJ1-1|.
TGCAGTGCTAGAGAACCGGGACAGGGCGTTCGAGGCACTGAAGCTTTCTTT
CSAREPGQGVRGTEAFF
>TRBV30|.|TRBJ2-7|.
TGTGCCTGCGAAACCTACGAGCAGTACTTC
CACETYEQYF
>TRBV4-2|.|TRBJ2-1|.
TGTGCCAGCAGCCAAGAGTTAAGGGGGAGCCCCTACAATGAGCAGTTCTTC
CASSQELRGSPYNEQFF
>TRBV2|.|TRBJ2-7|.
TGTGCCAGTGACACCGGGGCCTACGAGCAGTACTTC
CASDTGAYEQYF
>TRBV20-1|.|TRBJ2-3|few
TGCAGTGCTAGAACGGGACTTCTAACAGATACGCAGTATTTT
CSARTGLLTDTQYF
>TRBV20-1|TRBD1|TRBJ1-5|few
TGCAGTGCTAGAAACACGGGACAGGGAGGCAATCAGCCCCAGCATTTT
CSARNTGQGGNQPQHF
>TRBV6-2/TRBV6-3|.|TRBJ1-1|few
TGTGCCAGCAGCCGCAGGGAGATAGTGGCTGAAGCTTTCTTT
CASSRREIVAEAFF
>TRBV15|TRBD2|TRBJ2-7|.
TGTGCCACCAGCGACGGGCTAGCGGGAACCTACGAGCAGTACTTC
CATSDGLAGTYEQYF
>TRBV11-2|.|TRBJ2-5|.
TGTGCCAGCAGGTGGGAGCGGGAGACCCAGTACTTC
CASRWERETQYF
>TRBV29-1|TRBD1|TRBJ2-7|medium-sized
TGCAGCGGTACACAGGGGCACTCCTACGAGCAGTACTTC
CSGTQGHSYEQYF
>TRBV11-3|.|TRBJ2-7|once
TGTGCCAGCAGCTTAGAGGCGGGAACTACCTACGAGCAGTACTTC
CASSLEAGTTYEQYF